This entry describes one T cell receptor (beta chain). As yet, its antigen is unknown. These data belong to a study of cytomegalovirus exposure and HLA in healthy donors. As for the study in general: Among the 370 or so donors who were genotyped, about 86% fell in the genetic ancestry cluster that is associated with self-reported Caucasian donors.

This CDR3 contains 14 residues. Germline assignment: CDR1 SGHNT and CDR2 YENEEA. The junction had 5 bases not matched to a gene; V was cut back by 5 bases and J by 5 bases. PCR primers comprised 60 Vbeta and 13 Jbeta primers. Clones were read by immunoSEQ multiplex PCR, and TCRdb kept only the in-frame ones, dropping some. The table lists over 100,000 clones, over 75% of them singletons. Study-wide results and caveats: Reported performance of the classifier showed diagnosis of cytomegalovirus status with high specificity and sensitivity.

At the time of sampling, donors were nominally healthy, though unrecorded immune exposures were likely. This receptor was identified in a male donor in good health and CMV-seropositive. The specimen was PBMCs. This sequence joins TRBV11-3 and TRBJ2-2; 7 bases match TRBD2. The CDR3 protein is CASSESGGTGELFF. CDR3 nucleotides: TGTGCCAGCAGCGAATCCGGGGGGACCGGGGAGCTGTTTTTT.